This passage covers 28 T cell receptor beta chains from one sample sequenced in a study of OX40 agonist ivuxolimab in advanced cancers. Assay: immunoSEQ multiplex PCR; the TCRdb copy retains only in-frame clones and omits some. The profile shows more than 75,000 clones, 86% of them singletons. Specimen: CD4+ or CD8+ T cells sorted from blood, collected in a trial of the OX40 agonist ivuxolimab. The receptors stem from an adult with an advanced solid tumor such as melanoma, head and neck, liver or kidney cancer.

This clone was seen more than once but under ten times. This rearrangement joins TRBV29-1 to TRBJ2-5; 7 bases match TRBD2. The CDR3 extends over 13 amino acids. From germline, CDR1 is SQVTM and CDR2 ANQGSEA. V was clipped by 5 bases and J by 7 bases; unmatched bases: 10. The CDR3 protein is CSVIGRVAWTQYF. The CDR3 DNA reads TGCAGCGTTATAGGGAGGGTTGCTTGGACCCAGTACTTC.

Only a few counts were recorded for this clone. CDR3 in DNA: TGTGCCAGCAGTTACTCGAGTAGGACCAATCAGCCCCAGCATTTT. This sequence encodes CASSYSSRTNQPQHF. The gene calls are TRBV6-6 and TRBJ1-5; D gene uncertain. Deletions cut 0 bases from V and 3 bases from J, with 9 bases between. The germline V gene has CDR1 MNHNY and CDR2 SVGAGI (reference sequence). This CDR3 comprises 15 residues.

V gene TRBV27 combines with J gene TRBJ1-2, with 12 nucleotides matching TRBD1. This CDR3 is 16 amino acids long. J was trimmed by 7 bases and V by 5 bases; bases with no gene match: 11. Germline V gives CDR1 MNHEY, CDR2 SMNVEV (reference sequence). The DNA of the CDR3 is TGTGCCAGCAGTAGTTTAGGGACAGGGGGCGCTTTTGGCTACACCTTC. This translates into CASSSLGTGGAFGYTF.

The chain uses TRBV11-2 and TRBJ1-1, with TRBD1 as a possible D gene (5 bases). V dropped 4 bases and J dropped 1 base, with 16 bases sitting between them. The germline CDR1 and CDR2 sequences are SGHAT and FQNNGV. The CDR3 covers 16 residues. This CDR3 reads CASSSNSGTWNTEAFF. The CDR3 nucleotides read TGTGCCAGCAGCTCAAACTCCGGGACCTGGAACACTGAAGCTTTCTTT.

The rearrangement links TRBV5-1 to TRBJ2-1; 11 nucleotides line up with TRBD2. V lost 3 bases to trimming and J lost 6 bases; unmatched junction nucleotides: 11. The CDR3 runs 17 residues. Germline-derived CDR1 and CDR2 are SGHRS and YFSETQ. Here the CDR3 reads CASSYEVSGRAVNEQFF. The CDR3 coding sequence is TGCGCCAGCAGCTATGAAGTTAGCGGGAGGGCCGTCAATGAGCAGTTCTTC.

The chain combines TRBV19 with TRBJ2-1; D gene ambiguous. Germline CDR1 and CDR2: LNHDA and SQIVND (reference sequence). Trimming took off 2 bases at V and 7 bases at J, with 3 bases between the two ends. The CDR3 runs to 11 residues. The DNA for the CDR3 is TGTGCCAGTAGTATATGGAATGAGCAGTTCTTC. This codes for CASSIWNEQFF.

This sequence joins TRBV7-6 and TRBJ2-1; tentative D call: TRBD1 (9 bases). Trimming cost V 3 bases and J 0 bases, with 24 bases left between them. From germline, CDR1 is SGHVS and CDR2 FNYEAQ. This CDR3 region has 20 residues. This CDR3 reads CASSFPRAGGQGDSYNEQFF. DNA of the CDR3: TGTGCCAGCAGCTTCCCGAGGGCGGGGGGACAGGGTGACTCCTACAATGAGCAGTTCTTC.

The chain carries TRBV18 and TRBJ1-1; TRBD1 is a possible D gene (6 bases). This CDR3 has 15 residues. Trimming shortened V by 3 bases and J by 1 base, and 12 bases separated the two germline ends. CDR1 is KGHSH and CDR2 is LQKENI in the germline V gene. The CDR3 DNA reads as TGTGCCAGCTCACCTAGTAAACAGGGGAACACTGAAGCTTTCTTT. This gives the protein CASSPSKQGNTEAFF. The full variable domain, its missing parts supplied by reference TRBV18 and TRBJ1-1, is NAGVMQNPRHLVRRRGQEARLRCSPMKGHSHVYWYRQLPEEGLKFMVYLQKENIIDESGMPKERFSAEFPKEGPSILRIQQVVRGDSAAYFCASSPSKQGNTEAFFGQGTRLTVV.

This clone was counted once. CDR3 residues: CASSRTGGASYNSPLHF. For the CDR3, the DNA is TGTGCCAGCAGTCGTACAGGGGGGGCGTCCTATAATTCACCCCTCCACTTT. The chain has TRBV28 and TRBJ1-6; TRBD1 matches 8 bases. The CDR3 covers 17 residues. V was pared by 5 bases and J by 1 base, with 7 bases of the junction left unmatched. CDR1 MDHEN and CDR2 SYDVKM come from the germline V gene.

V usage is TRBV7-2 and J usage is TRBJ1-1; 10 positions agree with TRBD1. In germline, CDR1 is SGHTA, CDR2 FQGNSA. V lost 5 bases, J lost 1 base, and 7 bases stayed unmatched. The CDR3 contains 16 residues. The CDR3 bases are TGTGCCAGCAGCAGACGACAGGGGGCGAGGAACACTGAAGCTTTCTTT. Residues: CASSRRQGARNTEAFF.

The chain links TRBV30 to TRBJ2-7; the match to TRBD2 covers 8 bases. CDR1 and CDR2 (germline): GTSNPN, SVGIG (reference sequence). The V gene end was trimmed by 6 bases and the J gene end by 0 bases; junction bases not matched to a gene: 7. The CDR3 runs 14 residues. This CDR3 is CACRLAGGSYEQYF. In nucleotides, the CDR3 is TGTGCCTGTCGACTGGCGGGAGGCTCCTACGAGCAGTACTTC.

This clone was observed a handful of times. V gene TRBV28 combines with J gene TRBJ1-4; a possible D gene is TRBD1 (5 bases). V lost 2 bases and J 4 bases, leaving 11 bases between the germline ends. Germline V gives CDR1 MDHEN, CDR2 SYDVKM. CDR3 length: 15 residues. The CDR3 coding sequence is TGTGCCAGCAGTTTAGGGGGGAGCCTTAATGAAAAACTGTTTTTT. Encoded protein: CASSLGGSLNEKLFF. The full variable domain, in which reference TRBV28 and TRBJ1-4 provide the parts outside the CDR3, is DVKVTQSSRYLVKRTGEKVFLECVQDMDHENMFWYRQDPGLGLRLIYFSYDVKMKEKGDIPEGYSVSREKKERFSLILESASTNQTSMYLCASSLGGSLNEKLFFGSGTQLSVL.

In its sample, this clone was seen a few times. This chain joins TRBV7-9 and TRBJ2-3; TRBD2 aligns across 7 bases. The CDR3 covers 15 residues. Losses at the gene ends were 3 bases for V and 1 base for J; bases not matched to a gene: 4. The V gene's germline CDR1 is SEHNR and CDR2 FQNEAQ (reference sequence). The CDR3 DNA reads as TGTGCCAGCAGCTTGCCGGGGGGACGCACAGATACGCAGTATTTT. Protein sequence: CASSLPGGRTDTQYF.

The chain links TRBV7-2 to TRBJ1-6; D is ambiguous. CDR3 length: 13 residues. V was clipped by 5 bases and J by 3 bases, with 5 bases between them. Germline V gene lookup returns CDR1 SGHTA and CDR2 FQGNSA. The CDR3 region has the DNA TGTGCCAGCAGCGCCCGCTATAATTCACCCCTCCACTTT. Translated, it gives CASSARYNSPLHF.

The chain combines TRBV9 with TRBJ2-1; 7 nucleotides line up with TRBD2. V was pared by 7 bases and J by 5 bases, with 15 bases of the junction left unmatched. The CDR3 runs to 16 residues. Germline CDR1 SGDLS, CDR2 YYNGEE. The DNA for the CDR3 is TGTGCCAGCGGCCCTCTGGGCGGGAGTAGGAACAATGAGCAGTTCTTC. It is translated as CASGPLGGSRNNEQFF.

The chain employs TRBV5-1 and TRBJ2-2, with 7 bases lining up with TRBD1. V was clipped by 3 bases and J by 2 bases; unmatched bases: 7. Germline lookup yields CDR1 SGHRS and CDR2 YFSETQ. This CDR3 has 16 residues. This CDR3 is CASSSTGTANTGELFF. CDR3 in DNA: TGCGCCAGCAGCTCCACCGGGACAGCAAACACCGGGGAGCTGTTTTTT.

The V and J genes are TRBV28 and TRBJ1-2; 9 bases are shared with TRBD1. This CDR3 spans 12 amino acids. The J segment lost 7 bases and the V segment lost 4 bases, leaving 1 base of the junction unmatched. The germline V gene has CDR1 MDHEN and CDR2 SYDVKM. CDR3 bases: TGTGCCAGCAGTTCGGGACAGGGTGGCTACACCTTC. It encodes CASSSGQGGYTF.

The rearrangement uses TRBV7-2 and TRBJ2-1; D is possibly TRBD1 or TRBD2 (5 bases each). The germline V gene encodes CDR1 SGHTA and CDR2 FQGNSA. The CDR3 loop spans 15 amino acids. Trimming removed 5 bases from V and 0 bases from J, with 11 bases in between. CDR3: CASSRDGSSYNEQFF. The DNA for the CDR3 is TGTGCCAGCAGCCGGGACGGAAGCTCCTACAATGAGCAGTTCTTC.

The chain combines TRBV15 with TRBJ1-1; tentative D call: TRBD1 (6 bases). The V end lost 3 bases, the J end lost 5 bases, and 16 bases lay between the germline ends. CDR1 and CDR2 (germline): LNHNV, YYDKDF (reference sequence). The CDR3 extends over 15 amino acids. CDR3 nucleotides: TGTGCCACCAGCAGGCGACAGGTCATGGTGACTGAAGCTTTCTTT. Protein: CATSRRQVMVTEAFF.

The chain has TRBV2 and TRBJ2-1, with D perhaps matching TRBD2 (6 bases). CDR1 is SNHLY and CDR2 is FYNNEI in the germline V gene. V was cut by 10 bases and J by 6 bases, with 19 bases left in between. CDR3 length: 14 residues. The DNA for the CDR3 is TGTGCCACTGATAGCGGCCTAGGGGCCAATGAGCAGTTCTTC. As protein: CATDSGLGANEQFF. Filled out from reference TRBV2 and TRBJ2-1, the complete variable domain reads EPEVTQTPSHQVTQMGQEVILRCVPISNHLYFYWYRQILGQKVEFLVSFYNNEISEKSEIFDDQFSVERPDGSNFTLKIRSTKLEDSAMYFCATDSGLGANEQFFGPGTRLTVL.

This chain joins TRBV2 and TRBJ1-5; possibly TRBD1 for D (6 bases). This CDR3 has 16 amino acids. Germline loops: CDR1 SNHLY, CDR2 FYNNEI. The V and J ends lost 4 bases and 7 bases respectively, with 20 bases between them. CDR3 DNA sequence: TGTGCCAGCAGTGGAGTCCCTGGCAGGGGAAGCCAGCCCCAGCATTTT. The encoded protein is CASSGVPGRGSQPQHF. Complete variable domain (other parts from reference TRBV2 and TRBJ1-5): EPEVTQTPSHQVTQMGQEVILRCVPISNHLYFYWYRQILGQKVEFLVSFYNNEISEKSEIFDDQFSVERPDGSNFTLKIRSTKLEDSAMYFCASSGVPGRGSQPQHFGDGTRLSIL.

V usage is TRBV7-4 and J usage is TRBJ1-5, with unresolved D. V was clipped by 4 bases and J by 0 bases, with 13 bases between them. The CDR3 length is 16 residues. CDR1 is SGHVT, CDR2 SQSDAQ, per germline. The CDR3 spells CASSSTRGFSNQPQHF. CDR3 nucleotide sequence: TGTGCCAGCAGCTCAACCCGAGGGTTTAGCAATCAGCCCCAGCATTTT.

This chain uses TRBV6-1 with TRBJ2-3, with D maybe TRBD1 (5 bases). Looked up from germline, CDR1 is MNHNS and CDR2 is SASEGT. This CDR3 comprises 11 residues. Between the trimmed V and J ends, which lost 10 bases and 6 bases, there was a span of 11 bases. The CDR3 DNA reads as TGTGCCATCTCAGGGTGGGATACGCAGTATTTT. This codes for CAISGWDTQYF.

The J gene is TRBJ2-5, the V gene TRBV7-9; a possible D gene is TRBD1 (5 bases). V was trimmed by 0 bases and J by 7 bases, leaving 9 bases between them. The germline CDR1 and CDR2 sequences are SEHNR and FQNEAQ (reference sequence). The CDR3 contains 13 residues. The CDR3 sequence: CASSLAEGATQYF. CDR3 DNA: TGTGCCAGCAGCTTAGCTGAAGGGGCGACCCAGTACTTC.

The chain uses TRBV29-1 and TRBJ2-1; possibly TRBD1 or TRBD2 for D (6 bases each). Trimming pared 6 bases from V and 10 bases from J, leaving 16 bases between. Germline values: CDR1 SQVTM, CDR2 ANQGSEA. This CDR3 has 12 residues. Here the CDR3 DNA reads TGCAGCGTCCCAGGGGAGGTAAAGGAGCAGTTCTTC. Translated: CSVPGEVKEQFF.

As DNA, the CDR3 is TGTGCCAGCAGCTTAGATCCAGGTCACAATCAGCCCCAGCATTTT. This codes for CASSLDPGHNQPQHF. This chain links TRBV7-2 with TRBJ1-5; D is ambiguous. With 1 base removed from V and 3 bases from J, the gap between germline ends came to 10 bases. The germline CDR1 and CDR2 sequences are SGHTA and FQGNSA. The CDR3 consists of 15 residues.

This rearrangement joins TRBV6-1 to TRBJ1-1; weak D call: TRBD1 (5 bases). CDR3 length equals 13 residues. Germline CDR1 is MNHNS and CDR2 is SASEGT. Trimming took 6 bases from V and 0 from J, leaving 8 bases between them. In DNA form, the CDR3 reads TGTGCCAGCAGGGAACAGGTGAACACTGAAGCTTTCTTT. It is translated as CASREQVNTEAFF.

This chain connects TRBV27 to TRBJ2-7; the D gene is possibly TRBD1 (5 bases). The V end was cut by 3 bases, the J end by 4 bases, with 13 bases between. Per the germline V gene, CDR1 is MNHEY and CDR2 is SMNVEV (reference sequence). The CDR3 consists of 14 residues. CDR3 coding DNA: TGTGCCAGCAGTTTCAGGGTGATCGGGTACGAGCAGTACTTC. This sequence encodes CASSFRVIGYEQYF.